This T cell receptor (beta chain) was obtained from a study of blood T cells in healthy people across ages. The study's findings and limits: Long-lived donors exceeded aged donors in naive CD4+ cells and diversity. Strongly correlated with naive T cell percentage was TCR beta diversity.

A remark on this clonotype: The antigen remains undetermined.

The use of a sample-barcoded 5' primer and a J-beta primer mix characterized a second PCR of about 7 to 12 cycles. A template-switch adaptor that had 12 random nucleotides put a tag on each cDNA molecule. Every sample produced at least 3 million CDR3-containing paired-end reads. One entry per CDR3 protein results from TCRdb running MiXCR on the 5' RACE reads. The table shows 1.2 million to 1.5 million distinct CDR3 sequences, with around 59% occurring only once. Germline assignment: CDR1 SGDLS and CDR2 YYNGEE. This CDR3 has 14 residues. V was trimmed by 0 bases and J by 6 bases, leaving 12 bases between them.

The chain carries TRBV9 and TRBJ1-2, with D perhaps TRBD1 (5 bases). This clonotype was sampled from a man between 18 and 35 years old in good health. The sample was blood. The CDR3 DNA follows: TGTGCCAGCAGCGTAGGCGGAGGGACGGATGGCTACACCTTC. This sequence encodes CASSVGGGTDGYTF.